Listed below are T cell receptor beta chains from one sample, sequenced in a study of blood T cells in healthy people across ages. TCRdb used MiXCR to reprocess the 5' RACE reads, holding one entry per CDR3 protein. The sample records about 1.8 million distinct CDR3 sequences, around half being singletons. The sample consisted of blood. Receptors originate from a middle-aged woman in good health. Both conserved end residues are part of each CDR3. The D gene is left open where the match is weak. Clone size, where shown, is once, few, many, or a class for clones that have expanded.

few	TRBJ2-6	-	TRBV6-5	CASSPNLWANVLTF	TGTGCCAGCAGTCCAAACCTCTGGGCCAACGTCCTGACTTTC
-	TRBJ1-4	TRBD1	TRBV6-5	CASSYGTGASEKLFF	TGTGCCAGCAGTTACGGGACAGGGGCATCGGAAAAACTGTTTTTT
few	TRBJ1-2	-	TRBV5-1	CASSGGFRGYTF	TGCGCCAGCAGCGGAGGGTTTCGTGGCTACACCTTC
-	TRBJ1-1	TRBD1	TRBV14	CASSLYGQGLNTEAFF	TGTGCCAGCAGCCTCTACGGACAGGGGTTGAACACTGAAGCTTTCTTT
-	TRBJ2-7	-	TRBV6-2/TRBV6-3	CASTSGPPGEQYF	TGTGCCAGCACCTCCGGGCCCCCAGGGGAGCAGTACTTC
-	TRBJ2-1	TRBD2	TRBV5-4	CASGPGLAGGLHEQFF	TGTGCCAGCGGCCCCGGACTAGCGGGGGGCCTTCATGAGCAGTTCTTC
-	TRBJ2-5	-	TRBV27	CASSYSNGGWETQYF	TGTGCCAGCAGTTATTCTAACGGGGGCTGGGAGACCCAGTACTTC
-	TRBJ2-2	-	TRBV6-6	CASSYGGAFKDTGELFF	TGTGCCAGCAGTTACGGGGGGGCCTTTAAGGATACCGGGGAGCTGTTTTTT
-	TRBJ1-1	-	TRBV5-6	CASSLSPVGDEAFF	TGTGCCAGCAGCTTGAGTCCCGTTGGGGACGAAGCTTTCTTT
few	TRBJ2-5	-	TRBV28	CASSLVGSWGARETQYF	TGTGCCAGCAGTTTAGTCGGATCTTGGGGGGCGCGAGAGACCCAGTACTTC
-	TRBJ2-5	-	TRBV11-1	CASGFVGPQETQYF	TGTGCCAGCGGCTTCGTCGGACCCCAAGAGACCCAGTACTTC
few	TRBJ2-3	TRBD2	TRBV20-1	CSARGRTSGHTDTQYF	TGCAGTGCTAGAGGCCGGACTAGCGGGCACACAGATACGCAGTATTTT
-	TRBJ1-2	-	TRBV6-2/TRBV6-3	CASSFRDPPKTGYTF	TGTGCCAGCAGCTTCCGGGACCCTCCAAAGACTGGCTACACCTTC
once	TRBJ1-5	-	TRBV4-1	CANSQEEPDLRFSQPQHF	TGCGCCAACAGCCAAGAAGAGCCGGACTTGAGATTTAGTCAGCCCCAGCATTTT
-	TRBJ2-7	-	TRBV27	CASSHRPPTGASSYEQYF	TGTGCCAGCAGTCACCGACCCCCCACTGGCGCGAGCTCCTACGAGCAGTACTTC
-	TRBJ2-1	TRBD2	TRBV4-1	CASSQERGGDYNEQFF	TGCGCCAGCAGCCAAGAACGGGGGGGCGATTACAATGAGCAGTTCTTC
-	TRBJ2-5	-	TRBV11-2	CANSLSPGHRETQYF	TGTGCCAACAGCTTATCCCCGGGACATCGAGAGACCCAGTACTTC
-	TRBJ2-5	-	TRBV2	CASRTGRYQETRYF	TGTGCCAGCAGGACGGGTCGGTACCAAGAGACCCGGTACTTC
many	TRBJ2-7	-	TRBV5-1	CASSETVSYEQYF	TGTGCCAGCAGTGAAACAGTGAGCTACGAGCAGTACTTC
many	TRBJ2-3	TRBD2	TRBV7-2	CASSQRGDTQYF	TGTGCCAGCAGCCAGCGGGGGGATACGCAGTATTTT
-	TRBJ2-3	-	TRBV3-1	CARSLQGPGDTQYF	TGTGCCCGCAGCCTACAGGGACCAGGGGATACGCAGTATTTT
-	TRBJ1-1	TRBD1	TRBV2	CASSHNPGGTEAFF	TGTGCCAGCAGCCATAATCCAGGGGGCACTGAAGCTTTCTTT